The 4 T cell receptor beta chains in this list originate from one sample, sequenced in a study of T cells expressing NK-cell markers. TCRdb re-called the 5' RACE reads and catalogs CDR3 proteins one per entry, DNA excluded. The table for this sample gives hundreds of thousands of distinct CDR3 sequences. The sequencing input was blood T cells: a sorted CD56 or NKG2C T cell subset, CD4+ or CD8+ T cells, or bulk PBMC T cells (not recorded which). The receptors come from a woman between 18 and 69 years old in good health.

This chain connects TRBV10-3 to TRBJ2-5; TCRdb selects TRBD1, and the lack of DNA leaves this call unchecked. Germline CDR1 reads ENHRY; CDR2 reads SYGVKD. This CDR3 region has 15 residues. This CDR3 reads CAIRAGTGGQETQYF.

The V call is TRBV4-2, the J call TRBJ2-1; TCRdb outputs TRBD2, but without DNA this stays unchecked. CDR1 is LGHNA and CDR2 is YNFKEQ in the germline V gene. The CDR3 extends over 15 amino acids. CDR3 in amino acids: CASSPQLSGANEQFF.

The V call is TRBV20-1, the J call TRBJ2-5; TCRdb designates TRBD2, a call that cannot be tested without DNA. This CDR3 is built from 15 residues. The germline V gene has CDR1 DFQATT and CDR2 SNEGSKA (reference sequence). CDR3 loop: CSAPGIAGGQESQYF.

The chain combines TRBV7-2 with TRBJ2-1. The CDR3 length is 11 residues. The V gene's germline CDR1 is SGHTA and CDR2 FQGNSA. The CDR3 here is CASSSFSEQFF.